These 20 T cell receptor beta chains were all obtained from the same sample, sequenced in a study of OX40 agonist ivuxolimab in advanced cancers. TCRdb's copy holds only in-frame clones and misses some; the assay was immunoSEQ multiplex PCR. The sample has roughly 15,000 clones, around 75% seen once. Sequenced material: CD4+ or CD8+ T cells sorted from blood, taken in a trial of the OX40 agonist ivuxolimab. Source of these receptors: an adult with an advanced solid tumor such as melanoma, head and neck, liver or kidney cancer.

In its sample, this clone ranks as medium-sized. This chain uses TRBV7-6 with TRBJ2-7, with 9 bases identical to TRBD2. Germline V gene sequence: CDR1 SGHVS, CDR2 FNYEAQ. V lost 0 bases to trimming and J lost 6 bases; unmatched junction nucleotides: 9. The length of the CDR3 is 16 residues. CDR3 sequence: CASSLAPSGIMGEQYF. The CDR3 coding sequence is TGTGCCAGCAGCTTAGCCCCTAGCGGGATCATGGGCGAGCAGTACTTC.

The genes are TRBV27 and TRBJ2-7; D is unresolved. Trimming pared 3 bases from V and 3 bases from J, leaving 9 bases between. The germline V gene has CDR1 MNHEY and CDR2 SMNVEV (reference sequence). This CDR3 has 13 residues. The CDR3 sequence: CASSFTGYYEQYF. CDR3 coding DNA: TGTGCCAGCAGTTTTACTGGTTACTACGAGCAGTACTTC.

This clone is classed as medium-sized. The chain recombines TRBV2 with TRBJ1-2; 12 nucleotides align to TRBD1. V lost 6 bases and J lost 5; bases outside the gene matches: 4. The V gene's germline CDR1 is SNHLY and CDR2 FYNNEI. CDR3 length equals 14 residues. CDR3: CASREGQGAYGYTF. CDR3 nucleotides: TGTGCCAGCAGGGAGGGACAGGGGGCTTATGGCTACACCTTC. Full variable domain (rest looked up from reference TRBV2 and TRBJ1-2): EPEVTQTPSHQVTQMGQEVILRCVPISNHLYFYWYRQILGQKVEFLVSFYNNEISEKSEIFDDQFSVERPDGSNFTLKIRSTKLEDSAMYFCASREGQGAYGYTFGSGTRLTVV.

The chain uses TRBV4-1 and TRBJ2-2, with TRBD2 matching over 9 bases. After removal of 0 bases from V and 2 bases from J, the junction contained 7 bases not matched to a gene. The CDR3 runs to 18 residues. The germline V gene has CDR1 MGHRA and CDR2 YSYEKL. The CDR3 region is CASSQDATSGLNTGELFF. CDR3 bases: TGCGCCAGCAGCCAAGATGCGACTAGCGGCCTAAACACCGGGGAGCTGTTTTTT.

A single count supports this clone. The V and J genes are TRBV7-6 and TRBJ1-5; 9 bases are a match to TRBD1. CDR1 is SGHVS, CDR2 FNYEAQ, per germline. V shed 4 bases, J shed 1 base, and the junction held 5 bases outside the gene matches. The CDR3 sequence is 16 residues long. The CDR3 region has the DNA TGTGCCAGCAGCTGGGGGGGGACAGGGAGCAATCAGCCCCAGCATTTT. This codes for CASSWGGTGSNQPQHF.

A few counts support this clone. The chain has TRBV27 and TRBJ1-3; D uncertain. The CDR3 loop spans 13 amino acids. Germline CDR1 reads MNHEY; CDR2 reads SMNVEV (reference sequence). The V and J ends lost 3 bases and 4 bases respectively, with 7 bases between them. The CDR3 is CASSFNSGNTIYF. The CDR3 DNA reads TGTGCCAGCAGTTTCAACAGCGGAAACACCATATATTTT.

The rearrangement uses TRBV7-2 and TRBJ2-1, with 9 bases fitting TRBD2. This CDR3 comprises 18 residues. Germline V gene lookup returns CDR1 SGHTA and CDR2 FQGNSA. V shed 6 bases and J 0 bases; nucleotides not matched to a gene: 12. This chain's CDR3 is CASSRVAGVSGSYNEQFF. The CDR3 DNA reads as TGTGCCAGCAGTAGGGTAGCGGGAGTATCGGGCTCCTACAATGAGCAGTTCTTC.

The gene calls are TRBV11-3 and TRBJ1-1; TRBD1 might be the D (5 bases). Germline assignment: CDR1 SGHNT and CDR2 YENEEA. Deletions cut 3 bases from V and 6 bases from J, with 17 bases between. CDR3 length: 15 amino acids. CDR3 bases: TGTGCCAGCAGCTTTATCGACACCGGGGGATCTGAAGCTTTCTTT. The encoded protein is CASSFIDTGGSEAFF.

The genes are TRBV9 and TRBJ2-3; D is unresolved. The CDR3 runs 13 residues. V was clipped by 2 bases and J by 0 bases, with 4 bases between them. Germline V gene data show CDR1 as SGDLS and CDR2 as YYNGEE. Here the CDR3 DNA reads TGTGCCAGCAGCGTGCTTAGCACAGATACGCAGTATTTT. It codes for CASSVLSTDTQYF.

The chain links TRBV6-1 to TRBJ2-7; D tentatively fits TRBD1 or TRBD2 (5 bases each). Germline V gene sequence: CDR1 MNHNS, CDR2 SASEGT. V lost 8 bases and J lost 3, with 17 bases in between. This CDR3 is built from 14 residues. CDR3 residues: CASGRDLIRYEQYF. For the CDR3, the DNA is TGTGCCAGCGGCCGGGACCTAATTCGCTACGAGCAGTACTTC.

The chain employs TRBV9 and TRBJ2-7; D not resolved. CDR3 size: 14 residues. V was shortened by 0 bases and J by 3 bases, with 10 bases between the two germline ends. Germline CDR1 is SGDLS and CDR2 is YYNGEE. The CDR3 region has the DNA TGTGCCAGCAGCGTAGGAGTAGGGATCTACGAGCAGTACTTC. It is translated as CASSVGVGIYEQYF. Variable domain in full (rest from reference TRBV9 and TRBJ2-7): DSGVTQTPKHLITATGQRVTLRCSPRSGDLSVYWYQQSLDQGLQFLIQYYNGEERAKGNILERFSAQQFPDLHSELNLSSLELGDSALYFCASSVGVGIYEQYFGPGTRLTVT.

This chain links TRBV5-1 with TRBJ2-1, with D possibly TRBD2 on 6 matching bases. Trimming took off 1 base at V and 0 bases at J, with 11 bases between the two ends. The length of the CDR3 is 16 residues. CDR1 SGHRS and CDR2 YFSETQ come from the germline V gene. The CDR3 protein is CASSLWAGSSYNEQFF. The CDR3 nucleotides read TGCGCCAGCAGCTTGTGGGCGGGAAGCTCCTACAATGAGCAGTTCTTC.

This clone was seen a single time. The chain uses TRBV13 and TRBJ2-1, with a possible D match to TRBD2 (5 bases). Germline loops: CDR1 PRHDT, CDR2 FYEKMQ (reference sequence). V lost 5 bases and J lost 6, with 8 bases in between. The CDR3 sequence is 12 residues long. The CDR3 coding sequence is TGTGCCAGCAGCGAGGAGGTCAATGAGCAGTTCTTC. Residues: CASSEEVNEQFF.

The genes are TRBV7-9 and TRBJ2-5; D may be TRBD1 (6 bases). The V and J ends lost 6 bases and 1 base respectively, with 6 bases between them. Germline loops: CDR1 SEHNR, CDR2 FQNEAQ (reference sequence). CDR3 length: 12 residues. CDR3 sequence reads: CASRDSQETQYF. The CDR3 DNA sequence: TGTGCCAGCAGGGACAGCCAAGAGACCCAGTACTTC.

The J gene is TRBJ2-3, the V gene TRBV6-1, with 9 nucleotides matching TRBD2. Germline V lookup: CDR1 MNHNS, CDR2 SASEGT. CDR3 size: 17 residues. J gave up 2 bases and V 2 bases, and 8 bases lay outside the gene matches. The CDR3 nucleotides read TGTGCCAGCAGTGAAATTGGGACTAGCAGAGACACAGATACGCAGTATTTT. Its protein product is CASSEIGTSRDTDTQYF.

CDR3 nucleotide sequence: TGCGCCAGCAGCCAAGATTGGACAGATGGGAATCAGCCCCAGCATTTT. Translation gives CASSQDWTDGNQPQHF. The rearrangement joins TRBV4-1 to TRBJ1-5, with D maybe TRBD1 (6 bases). The V end was cut by 0 bases, the J end by 4 bases, with 13 bases between. The CDR3 is 16 amino acids. From germline, CDR1 is MGHRA and CDR2 YSYEKL.

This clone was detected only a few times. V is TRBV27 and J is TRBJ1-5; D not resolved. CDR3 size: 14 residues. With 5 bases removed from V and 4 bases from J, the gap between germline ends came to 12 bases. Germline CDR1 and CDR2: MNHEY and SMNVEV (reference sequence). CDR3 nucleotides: TGTGCCAGCAGTCGCTCGGACTTAAATCAGCCCCAGCATTTT. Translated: CASSRSDLNQPQHF.

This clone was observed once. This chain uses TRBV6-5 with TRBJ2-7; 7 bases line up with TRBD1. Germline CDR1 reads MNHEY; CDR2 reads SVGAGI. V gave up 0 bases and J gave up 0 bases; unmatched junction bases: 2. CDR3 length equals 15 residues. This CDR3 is CASSYSTGSSYEQYF. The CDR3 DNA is TGTGCCAGCAGTTACTCGACAGGGAGCTCCTACGAGCAGTACTTC.

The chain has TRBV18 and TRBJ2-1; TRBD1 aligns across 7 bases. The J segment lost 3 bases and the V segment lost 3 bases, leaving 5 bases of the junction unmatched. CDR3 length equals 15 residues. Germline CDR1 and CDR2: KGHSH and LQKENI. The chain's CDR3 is CASSPDRDHYNEQFF. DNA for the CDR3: TGTGCCAGCTCACCCGACAGGGACCACTACAATGAGCAGTTCTTC.

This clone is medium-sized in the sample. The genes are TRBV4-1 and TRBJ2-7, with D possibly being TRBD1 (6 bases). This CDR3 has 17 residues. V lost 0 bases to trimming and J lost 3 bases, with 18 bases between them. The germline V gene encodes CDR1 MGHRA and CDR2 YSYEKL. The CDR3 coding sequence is TGCGCCAGCAGCCAAGAGGAGGCCAGGGGAAGCTACTACGAGCAGTACTTC. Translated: CASSQEEARGSYYEQYF.